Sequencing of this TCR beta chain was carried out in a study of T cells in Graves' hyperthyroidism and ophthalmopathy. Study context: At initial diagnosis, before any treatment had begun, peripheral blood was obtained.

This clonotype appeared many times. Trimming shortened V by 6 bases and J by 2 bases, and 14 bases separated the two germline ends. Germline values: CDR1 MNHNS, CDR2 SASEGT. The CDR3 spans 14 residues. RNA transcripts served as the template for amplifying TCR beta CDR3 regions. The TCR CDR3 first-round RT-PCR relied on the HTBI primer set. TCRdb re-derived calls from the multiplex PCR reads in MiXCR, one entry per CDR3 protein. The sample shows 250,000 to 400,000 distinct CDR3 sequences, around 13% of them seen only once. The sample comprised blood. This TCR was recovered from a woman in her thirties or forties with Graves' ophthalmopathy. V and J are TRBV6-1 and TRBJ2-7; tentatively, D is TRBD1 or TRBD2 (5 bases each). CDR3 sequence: CASSVGDGPYEQYF. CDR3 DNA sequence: TGTGCCAGCAGCGTAGGGGACGGCCCCTACGAGCAGTACTTC.